Sequencing of this T cell receptor (beta chain) was carried out in a study of CD8 T cells in ankylosing spondylitis. The study's findings and limits: Ankylosing spondylitis blood appeared to be characterized by a TCR beta motif of 8 or 9 highly homologous variants. Within matched ankylosing spondylitis synovial fluid, disease-linked clones were reportedly significantly enriched.

Each CDR3 protein is one row after TCRdb ran MiXCR on the 5' RACE reads. The data show 100,000 to 150,000 distinct CDR3 sequences, roughly 11% seen once. The CDR3 covers 13 residues. The germline V gene encodes CDR1 SGHRS and CDR2 YFSETQ. The ends lost 5 bases at V and 10 bases at J; junction bases unmatched: 11. At least ten counts were recorded for this clonotype. Its matching antigen is unknown. The sequencing input was blood, either unsorted or a sorted T cell fraction (not recorded which). The V call is TRBV5-1, the J call TRBJ1-1, with 7 bases fitting TRBD1. The receptor's source is a female donor with ankylosing spondylitis or in good health (not recorded which). CDR3 DNA sequence: TGCGCCAGCAGTTCCGACAGGGCCTCGGGAGCTTTCTTT. Translating gives CASSSDRASGAFF.